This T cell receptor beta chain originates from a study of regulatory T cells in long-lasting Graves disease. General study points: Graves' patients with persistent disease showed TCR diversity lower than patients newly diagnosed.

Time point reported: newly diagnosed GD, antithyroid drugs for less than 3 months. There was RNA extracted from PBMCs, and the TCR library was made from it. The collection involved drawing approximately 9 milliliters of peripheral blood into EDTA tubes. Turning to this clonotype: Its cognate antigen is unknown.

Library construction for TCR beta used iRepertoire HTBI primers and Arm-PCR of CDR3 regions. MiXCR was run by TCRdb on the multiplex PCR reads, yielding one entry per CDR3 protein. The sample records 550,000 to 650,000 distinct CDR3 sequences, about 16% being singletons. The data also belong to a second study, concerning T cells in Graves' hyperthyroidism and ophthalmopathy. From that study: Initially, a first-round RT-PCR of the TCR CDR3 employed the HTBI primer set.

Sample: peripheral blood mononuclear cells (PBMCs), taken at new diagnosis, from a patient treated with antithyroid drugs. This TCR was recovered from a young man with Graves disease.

The CDR3 loop is CAWRETGRDYNEQFF. The CDR3 nucleotides are TGTGCCTGGAGGGAGACAGGGAGGGATTACAATGAGCAGTTCTTC. This sequence joins TRBV30 and TRBJ2-1; the D call may be TRBD1 or TRBD2 (7 bases each). CDR1 is GTSNPN and CDR2 is SVGIG in the germline V gene (reference sequence). Between the trimmed V and J ends, which lost 3 bases and 4 bases, there was a span of 16 bases. The CDR3 has 15 residues.